This TCR beta chain was obtained from a study of T cell repertoires in cytomegalovirus infection. TCRdb analysed the reads with MiXCR anew, one entry per CDR3 protein. There are about 740,000 distinct CDR3 sequences in the sample; roughly 35% occur only once, and roughly 2.9% lies in the top ten. Sequencing was carried out using PBMCs. This sequence was found in a human donor in good health (CMV status not recorded). Some clones in this sample may be carry-over from other donors' samples.

For the CDR3, the DNA is TGCAGCGTCGGGGGAGTAGGGAATACGCAGTATTTT. Translating it yields CSVGGVGNTQYF. The chain is built from TRBV29-1 and TRBJ2-3; a possible D gene is TRBD2 (6 bases). Trimming stripped 6 bases from V and 7 bases from J, with 14 bases between. This CDR3 is 12 amino acids long. Germline loops: CDR1 SQVTM, CDR2 ANQGSEA.